The table lists the clone carrying this T cell receptor (beta chain) with many counts. Its antigen is as yet unknown. The data stem from a study of neurological immune-mediated disorders. Whole-study results and caveats: Subjects shared no identical expanded-clone CDR3 amino acid sequences, suggesting private TCR-beta repertoires in all groups. While HTLV-1-associated myelopathy showed the greatest TCR clonal expansion, multiple sclerosis showed the least, falling below healthy controls.

V gave up 4 bases and J gave up 6 bases, with 19 bases separating them. Germline loops: CDR1 LGHDT, CDR2 YNNKEL (reference sequence). This CDR3 is built from 16 residues. It was by 5'RACE with 10-nucleotide random UMIs that the cDNA was made. Each CDR3 protein gets one entry after TCRdb re-called the 5' RACE reads with MiXCR. The data contain about 81,000 distinct CDR3 sequences, 4.3% of them singletons. Time point here: longitudinal time-point 3. It was from 2 million PBMCs stored at -80 C that the unsorted libraries were obtained. This TCR was sampled from a woman aged 60-70 years with multiple sclerosis. The chain combines TRBV3-1 with TRBJ1-5; tentative D call: TRBD1 (5 bases). Sequencing was carried out using PBMCs. CDR3 sequence (DNA): TGTGCCAGCAGCCGGGGCTTTGGGGGGTTTTTTCAGCCCCAGCATTTT. This sequence encodes CASSRGFGGFFQPQHF.